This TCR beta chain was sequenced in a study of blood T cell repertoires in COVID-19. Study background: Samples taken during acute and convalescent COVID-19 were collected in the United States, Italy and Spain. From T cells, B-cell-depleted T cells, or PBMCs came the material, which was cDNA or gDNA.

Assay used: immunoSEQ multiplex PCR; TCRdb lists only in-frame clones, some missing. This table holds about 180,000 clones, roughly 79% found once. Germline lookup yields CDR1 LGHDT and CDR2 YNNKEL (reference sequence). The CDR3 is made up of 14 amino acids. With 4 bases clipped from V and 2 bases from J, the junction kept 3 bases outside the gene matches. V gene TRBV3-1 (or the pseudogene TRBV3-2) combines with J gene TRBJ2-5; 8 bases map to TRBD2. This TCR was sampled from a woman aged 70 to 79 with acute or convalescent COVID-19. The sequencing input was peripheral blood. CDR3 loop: CASSLAGIQETQYF. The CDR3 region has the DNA TGTGCCAGCAGCCTAGCGGGGATTCAAGAGACCCAGTACTTC.